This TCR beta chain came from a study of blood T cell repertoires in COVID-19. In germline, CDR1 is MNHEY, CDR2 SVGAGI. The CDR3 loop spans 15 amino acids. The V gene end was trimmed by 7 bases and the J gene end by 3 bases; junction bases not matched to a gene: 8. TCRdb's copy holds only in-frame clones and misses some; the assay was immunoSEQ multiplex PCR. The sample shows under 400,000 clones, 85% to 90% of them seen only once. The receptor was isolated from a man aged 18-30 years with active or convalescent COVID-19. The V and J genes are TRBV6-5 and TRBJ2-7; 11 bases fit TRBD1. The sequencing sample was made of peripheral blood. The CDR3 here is CASNRHGTGGYEQYF. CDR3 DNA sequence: TGTGCCAGCAACAGACACGGGACAGGGGGCTACGAGCAGTACTTC.